This T cell receptor beta chain came from a study of blood T cell repertoires in COVID-19. For the study at large: Researchers got acute and convalescent COVID-19 samples from the United States, Italy and Spain. PBMCs, B-cell-depleted T cells, or T cells provided the cDNA or gDNA that made up the material.

As processed by the authors: Counts of nucleated cells, estimated from reference gene primer amplification, were obtained. TCRdb keeps only in-frame clones here, not all; method: immunoSEQ multiplex PCR. V and J calls and clone size follow that table, whereas D and trimming were derived from the DNA. The sample includes 130,000 to 150,000 clones, more than 65% of them seen just once. J lost 10 bases, V lost 6 bases, and 7 bases had no gene match. This CDR3 contains 12 residues. In this sample, this clone turned up a few times. The sequenced material came from peripheral blood. The clonotype was recovered from a woman in her fifties or sixties in a cohort sampled during active or convalescent COVID-19. The chain couples TRBV12-3 or TRBV12-4 to TRBJ1-2; 8 bases agree with TRBD1. CDR3 bases: TGTGCCAGCAGCGGACAGGGACTGGACTACACCTTC. Translated, it gives CASSGQGLDYTF.